The present T cell receptor beta chain was sequenced within a study of T-cell memory formation after mild COVID-19. Study outcomes and limitations: Cross-reactive memory apparently joined, as some responding clones appeared in pre-infection memory.

The CDR3 sequence is 14 residues long. Germline V lookup: CDR1 SQVTM, CDR2 ANQGSEA. V was pared by 6 bases and J by 3 bases, with 15 bases between. Constant-segment primers served in 5'RACE that generated TCR alpha and TCR beta cDNA libraries bearing sample barcodes and UMIs. Via MiXCR, TCRdb re-called the 5' RACE reads, giving one row per CDR3 protein. In the table there are about 82,000 distinct CDR3 sequences, over 13% of which are singletons. This clonotype has only a few counts. Antigen: not known. J is TRBJ2-1 and V is TRBV29-1; tentative D call: TRBD1 (5 bases). This sequence originates from a young man who had mild COVID-19 (a few samples of this study predate the infection). Cell type and time point are not known. The sequenced sample consisted of PBMCs or a T cell subset sorted from them (not recorded which). CDR3 residues: CSVSATVYYNEQFF. CDR3 nucleotide sequence: TGCAGCGTGTCCGCGACAGTATACTACAATGAGCAGTTCTTC.